Below, 25 T cell receptor beta chains from the same sample are listed, as sequenced in a study of vaccination and CD4 T cells after COVID-19. Cultured CD4+ T-cell DNA underwent Oncomine TCR Beta short-read sequencing. Each CDR3 protein gets one entry after TCRdb re-called the PCR reads with MiXCR. The table has about 19,000 distinct CDR3 sequences, roughly 50% seen once. As to treatment: approximately 9-day PBMC culture with coronavirus spike peptide pools or control peptides (ViraFEST assay). No antigen has been assigned to these receptors. The sequenced sample was CD4+ T cells from blood, cultured in vitro, obtained before SARS-CoV-2 vaccination. The receptors were sampled from a human donor who had recovered from COVID-19.

The rearrangement uses TRBV6-1 and TRBJ2-7; the D gene could be TRBD1 or TRBD2 (5 bases each). The CDR3 has 18 residues. Trimming removed 6 bases at V and 4 bases at J, with 28 bases between. Germline lookup yields CDR1 MNHNS and CDR2 SASEGT. CDR3 loop: CASSHSFSSGTLFYEQYF. CDR3 DNA sequence: TGTGCCAGCAGCCATTCCTTTTCCTCCGGGACCCTATTTTACGAGCAGTACTTC.

This clonotype showed up just once. The V and J genes are TRBV30 and TRBJ2-5, with TRBD2 matching 10 bases. J was trimmed by 4 bases and V by 5 bases; bases with no gene match: 4. CDR3 length: 13 amino acids. Germline lookup yields CDR1 GTSNPN and CDR2 SVGIG (reference sequence). CDR3 region: CAWASGRRETQYF. The CDR3 DNA follows: TGTGCCTGGGCTAGCGGGAGAAGAGAGACCCAGTACTTC.

This chain uses TRBV6-1 with TRBJ2-6, with 9 bases fitting TRBD1. CDR1 is MNHNS and CDR2 is SASEGT in the germline V gene. V was clipped by 4 bases and J by 1 base; unmatched bases: 11. This CDR3 is 19 amino acids long. The CDR3 nucleotides read TGTGCCAGCAGTGGACCGGGACAGGGTACTGCATCTGGGGCCAACGTCCTGACTTTC. It specifies CASSGPGQGTASGANVLTF.

This clonotype was observed a handful of times. This sequence joins TRBV20-1 and TRBJ2-3; TRBD2 matches 14 bases. The CDR3 loop spans 15 amino acids. Trimming removed 5 bases from V and 3 bases from J; junction bases left unmatched: 4. Germline V gives CDR1 DFQATT, CDR2 SNEGSKA (reference sequence). CDR3 loop: CSAFRLAGGTDTQYF. The DNA of the CDR3 is TGCAGTGCTTTCAGACTAGCGGGGGGGACAGATACGCAGTATTTT.

This chain links TRBV15 with TRBJ1-2, with 7 bases identical to TRBD1. Germline CDR1 is LNHNV and CDR2 is YYDKDF (reference sequence). V shed 3 bases and J 2 bases; nucleotides not matched to a gene: 0. This CDR3 spans 13 amino acids. The CDR3 loop is CATSSRGNYGYTF. CDR3 sequence (DNA): TGTGCCACCAGCAGCAGGGGGAACTATGGCTACACCTTC.

The chain links TRBV4-1 to TRBJ1-2; D unresolved. The germline V gene encodes CDR1 MGHRA and CDR2 YSYEKL. The CDR3 has 14 amino acids. V was shortened by 1 base and J by 4 bases, with 10 bases between the two germline ends. CDR3 residues: CASSQVGDFYGYTF. The CDR3 DNA sequence: TGCGCCAGCAGCCAAGTTGGCGACTTCTATGGCTACACCTTC.

In its sample, this clonotype was seen a few times. V gene TRBV27 combines with J gene TRBJ2-1; TRBD2 matches 11 bases. Per germline, CDR1 MNHEY and CDR2 SMNVEV (reference sequence). The V segment lost 7 bases and the J segment 4 bases; nucleotides outside the gene matches: 3. There are 14 residues in the CDR3. The CDR3 loop reads CASTSGRPYNEQFF. Written as DNA, the CDR3 is TGTGCCAGCACTAGCGGGAGGCCTTACAATGAGCAGTTCTTC.

V is TRBV19 and J is TRBJ1-6; 8 bases map to TRBD1. In germline, CDR1 is LNHDA, CDR2 SQIVND (reference sequence). V shed 8 bases, J shed 10 bases, and the junction held 10 bases outside the gene matches. CDR3 length: 14 amino acids. The CDR3 sequence: CASAGQGRNSPLHF. For the CDR3, the DNA is TGTGCCAGTGCAGGACAGGGAAGAAACTCACCCCTCCACTTT.

V usage is TRBV24-1 and J usage is TRBJ1-5; the D gene is possibly TRBD1 (5 bases). V was cut by 4 bases and J by 4 bases, with 16 bases left in between. The V gene's germline CDR1 is KGHDR and CDR2 SFDVKD. This CDR3 has 16 residues. CDR3: CATSDPSGGGNQPQHF. For the CDR3, the DNA is TGTGCCACCAGTGACCCGTCCGGGGGAGGGAATCAGCCCCAGCATTTT.

The chain links TRBV7-8 to TRBJ1-1; unclear D gene. The V end was cut by 5 bases, the J end by 11 bases, with 18 bases between. The CDR3 loop spans 13 amino acids. CDR1 and CDR2 from the germline V gene are SGHVS and FQNEAQ. The DNA of the CDR3 is TGTGCCAGCAGCACCAGAAACGAAAAGTGGGCTTTCTTT. Protein product: CASSTRNEKWAFF.

This chain uses TRBV20-1 with TRBJ2-3; a weak D match, TRBD2 (5 bases). This CDR3 has 15 amino acids. From germline, CDR1 is DFQATT and CDR2 SNEGSKA (reference sequence). Trimming took off 5 bases at V and 0 bases at J, with 15 bases between the two ends. CDR3 DNA sequence: TGCAGTGCTCCCTCCGCAGCGGCTAGCACAGATACGCAGTATTTT. It yields the protein CSAPSAAASTDTQYF.

The chain joins TRBV11-2 to TRBJ2-7, with 9 bases identical to TRBD2. Germline V lookup: CDR1 SGHAT, CDR2 FQNNGV. Trimming cost V 6 bases and J 5 bases; bases outside gene matches: 11. The CDR3 has 15 amino acids. In DNA form, the CDR3 reads TGTGCCAGCAGACCCTCCGGGACTAGCTTGAACGAGCAGTACTTC. Translating gives CASRPSGTSLNEQYF.

V usage is TRBV25-1 and J usage is TRBJ2-5, with D tentatively TRBD2 (5 bases). V was cut by 2 bases and J by 5 bases, with 15 bases left in between. Germline CDR1 MGHDK, CDR2 SYGVNS. The CDR3 covers 15 residues. For the CDR3, the DNA is TGTGCCAGCAGTGAAAGTACGTTTGGGAGCGAGACCCAGTACTTC. It yields the protein CASSESTFGSETQYF.

This clonotype was observed a handful of times. The CDR3 sequence is CASSLGDTLPHQPQHF. The CDR3, as DNA: TGTGCCAGCAGCCTAGGGGACACCCTACCCCATCAGCCCCAGCATTTT. This chain joins TRBV7-6 and TRBJ1-5; tentatively, D is TRBD1 (6 bases). V lost 5 bases and J 5 bases, leaving 19 bases between the germline ends. The CDR3 extends over 16 amino acids. Germline CDR1 SGHVS, CDR2 FNYEAQ.

This clonotype was observed once. CDR3 nucleotides: TGCGCCAGCAGGGCGAACTATGGCTACACCTTC. Translation gives CASRANYGYTF. The chain employs TRBV5-1 and TRBJ1-2; no reliable D call. This CDR3 has 11 residues. CDR1 is SGHRS, CDR2 YFSETQ, per germline. Trimming pared 5 bases from V and 2 bases from J, leaving 4 bases between.

CDR3 sequence (DNA): TGTGCCAGCAGTGGAGCGCCAGATACGCAGTATTTT. The encoded protein is CASSGAPDTQYF. This chain links TRBV27 with TRBJ2-3; D gene unclear. This CDR3 is 12 amino acids long. Trimming stripped 5 bases from V and 4 bases from J, with 7 bases between. Germline V gene lookup returns CDR1 MNHEY and CDR2 SMNVEV (reference sequence).

To note about this clonotype: The junction does not match germline at one end; this may be a read error. The gene calls are TRBV6-1 and TRBJ1-2; maybe TRBD1 (5 bases). CDR1 and CDR2 from the germline V gene are MNHNS and SASEGT. The length of the CDR3 is 10 residues. The DNA of the CDR3 is TGTGCCAGCAGTGAATGGGGACTCAACTTC. This encodes CASSEWGLNF.

In this sample, this clonotype turned up a few times. V is TRBV6-5 and J is TRBJ1-1, with TRBD1 as a possible D gene (5 bases). V lost 0 bases to trimming and J lost 9 bases, with 14 bases between them. The germline V gene has CDR1 MNHEY and CDR2 SVGAGI. The length of the CDR3 is 14 residues. The CDR3 loop is CASSYSRTTAKAFF. Written as DNA, the CDR3 is TGTGCCAGCAGTTACTCGCGGACGACAGCCAAAGCTTTCTTT.

The chain carries TRBV11-3 and TRBJ2-2, with 8 bases matching TRBD1. Unmatched junction bases numbered 8, after V lost 3 bases and J lost 5 bases. The germline gives CDR1 SGHNT, CDR2 YENEEA. The CDR3 contains 16 residues. CDR3 sequence (DNA): TGTGCCAGCAGCTTTAATCAGGGGGCATGGACCGGGGAGCTGTTTTTT. Residues: CASSFNQGAWTGELFF.

The rearrangement links TRBV28 to TRBJ2-1, with D unclear. CDR3 length: 11 residues. The V gene lost 5 bases and the J gene lost 8 bases, with 7 bases spanning the gap. Per the germline V gene, CDR1 is MDHEN and CDR2 is SYDVKM. The DNA of the CDR3 is TGTGCCAGCAGTCAGTTAGATGAGCAGTTCTTC. Its translation is CASSQLDEQFF.

The V gene is TRBV20-1, the J gene TRBJ1-1, with D possibly TRBD1 on 6 matching bases. The CDR3 totals 13 residues. From germline, CDR1 is DFQATT and CDR2 SNEGSKA (reference sequence). The V and J ends lost 2 bases and 6 bases respectively, with 13 bases between them. CDR3 residues: CSARRGSLSEAFF. The CDR3 bases are TGCAGTGCTAGAAGGGGGAGTCTCTCTGAAGCTTTCTTT.

V and J are TRBV5-8 and TRBJ2-7, with a weak D call TRBD1 (5 bases). V lost 5 bases to trimming and J lost 3 bases, with 18 bases between them. There are 15 residues in the CDR3. The germline V gene has CDR1 SGHTS and CDR2 YDEGEE. The CDR3 coding sequence is TGTGCCAGCAGTCTGGGTATCGACAGAAGCTACGAGCAGTACTTC. Its protein product is CASSLGIDRSYEQYF.

The chain recombines TRBV29-1 with TRBJ1-5; the D gene is possibly TRBD1 (6 bases). In germline, CDR1 is SQVTM, CDR2 ANQGSEA. The length of the CDR3 is 14 residues. V was cut by 5 bases and J by 6 bases, with 17 bases left in between. The CDR3 region is CSVRRGGGGQPQHF. In DNA form, the CDR3 reads TGCAGCGTTCGTCGCGGGGGGGGCGGTCAGCCCCAGCATTTT.

V is TRBV28 and J is TRBJ2-7; D may correspond to TRBD1 or TRBD2 (5 bases each). V was shortened by 6 bases and J by 7 bases, with 16 bases between the two germline ends. This CDR3 has 13 residues. Germline V CDR1 and CDR2: MDHEN, SYDVKM. The chain's CDR3 is CASSTSGTGEQYF. The CDR3 DNA sequence: TGTGCCAGCAGCACCTCCGGGACGGGGGAGCAGTACTTC. Variable domain in full (rest from reference TRBV28 and TRBJ2-7): DVKVTQSSRYLVKRTGEKVFLECVQDMDHENMFWYRQDPGLGLRLIYFSYDVKMKEKGDIPEGYSVSREKKERFSLILESASTNQTSMYLCASSTSGTGEQYFGPGTRLTVT.

This clonotype has just a few counts. The gene calls are TRBV7-6 and TRBJ2-5; perhaps TRBD1 as D (6 bases). V dropped 1 base and J dropped 3 bases, with 9 bases sitting between them. Germline values: CDR1 SGHVS, CDR2 FNYEAQ. The CDR3 is 14 residues long. For the CDR3, the DNA is TGTGCCAGCAGCTTAGGAGGACAGAAAGAGACCCAGTACTTC. This gives the protein CASSLGGQKETQYF.